The 19 T cell receptor beta chains given below trace back to one sample, sequenced in a study of T cells in narcolepsy. TCRdb's copy holds only in-frame clones and misses some; the assay was immunoSEQ multiplex PCR. In the table there are around 32,000 clones, 80% to 85% of which are singletons. Sequencing input: memory (CD45RA-) CD4+ T cells from blood. The receptors were sampled from a human donor in good health.

This clone was seen more than once but under ten times. Here the CDR3 DNA reads TGTGCCAGCAGCCCCACCGGGACAGGGGTGTTTGGAAACACCATATATTTT. It specifies CASSPTGTGVFGNTIYF. The chain carries TRBV7-9 and TRBJ1-3; 10 bases are a match to TRBD1. This CDR3 is built from 17 residues. CDR1 is SEHNR, CDR2 FQNEAQ, per germline (reference sequence). Trimming took 5 bases from V and 3 from J; bases not matched to a gene: 10.

The chain is built from TRBV5-4 and TRBJ1-6; 10 bases line up with TRBD1. Germline trimming cut 1 base from V and 8 bases from J; bases unmatched to any gene: 3. Germline V gene lookup returns CDR1 SGHNT and CDR2 YYREEE (reference sequence). The CDR3 runs to 15 residues. DNA for the CDR3: TGTGCCAGCAGCTTGACCGGGACAGGGGATTCACCCCTCCACTTT. Translated, it gives CASSLTGTGDSPLHF.

Concerning this clone: The missing conserved phenylalanine or tryptophan at the end of this CDR3 makes a read error likely. Because the CDR3's place on the DNA is in doubt, the DNA is left out and the CDR3 is given as listed by TCRdb. This rearrangement joins TRBV10-1 to TRBJ1-1. Counting both end residues, the CDR3 totals 10 amino acids. The germline V gene encodes CDR1 WNHNN and CDR2 SYGVQD (reference sequence). CDR3 amino acids: CASSEKATHE.

The chain links TRBV28 to TRBJ2-7, with a possible D match to TRBD2 (7 bases). The germline V gene has CDR1 MDHEN and CDR2 SYDVKM. Trimming pared 6 bases from V and 6 bases from J, leaving 18 bases between. CDR3 length: 14 residues. The CDR3 reads CASSRSRGAVEQYV. The CDR3 region has the DNA TGTGCCAGCAGCCGGAGTCGGGGGGCGGTCGAGCAGTACGTC.

The chain has TRBV28 and TRBJ1-1; the D gene is possibly TRBD1 (6 bases). This CDR3 is 15 amino acids long. Trimming stripped 7 bases from V and 5 bases from J, with 20 bases between. The V gene's germline CDR1 is MDHEN and CDR2 SYDVKM. For the CDR3, the DNA is TGTGCCAGCATCCCGAGAAAGGGGGTGAGAACTGAAGCTTTCTTT. It encodes CASIPRKGVRTEAFF.

The chain has TRBV7-7 and TRBJ2-7; 7 positions agree with TRBD1. This CDR3 is 13 amino acids long. The V gene's germline CDR1 is SSHAT and CDR2 FNYEAQ (reference sequence). V lost 5 bases and J lost 3; bases outside the gene matches: 4. DNA for the CDR3: TGTGCCAGCAGCCCCGGGACAGACTACGAGCAGTACGTC. This encodes CASSPGTDYEQYV.

This chain joins TRBV5-1 and TRBJ2-5; TRBD1 is a possible D gene (7 bases). CDR3 length equals 17 residues. The V end lost 4 bases, the J end lost 2 bases, and 21 bases lay between the germline ends. Germline CDR1 and CDR2: SGHRS and YFSETQ. This chain's CDR3 is CASSVNTRGSGQETQYF. The CDR3 coding sequence is TGCGCCAGCAGCGTCAATACCAGGGGGAGCGGGCAAGAGACCCAGTACTTC.

CDR3 in DNA: TGTGCAAGTCGCACCCCAAAGGGGGAGGGACGCATTACCTTCTCTGGAAACACCATATATTTT. Translating gives CASRTPKGEGRITFSGNTIYF. V usage is TRBV12-2 and J usage is TRBJ1-3. TRBV12-2 is reported as a pseudogene. This CDR3 contains 21 residues.

Written as DNA, the CDR3 is TGTGCCGGCCGGTCCGAGGCTACGCAGTATTTT. Residues: CAGRSEATQYF. The genes are TRBV2 and TRBJ2-3; D not resolved. V lost 11 bases and J lost 8, with 14 bases in between. Germline V CDR1 and CDR2: SNHLY, FYNNEI. The CDR3 is 11 residues long.

The V gene is TRBV28, the J gene TRBJ2-5; D remains unclear. CDR1 is MDHEN and CDR2 is SYDVKM in the germline V gene. V was cut by 2 bases and J by 5 bases, with 9 bases left in between. The CDR3 has 13 amino acids. CDR3 protein: CASSLRAVETQYF. The CDR3 DNA reads as TGTGCCAGCAGTTTAAGGGCAGTTGAGACCCAGTACTTC.

The chain couples TRBV9 to TRBJ1-2, with 8 bases matching TRBD1. The junction had 6 bases not matched to a gene; V was cut back by 2 bases and J by 6 bases. This CDR3 contains 14 residues. Per the germline V gene, CDR1 is SGDLS and CDR2 is YYNGEE. The CDR3 region is CASSVLGTGDGYTF. CDR3 nucleotides: TGTGCCAGCAGCGTCCTCGGGACAGGAGATGGCTACACCTTC. Looking up the rest from reference TRBV9 and TRBJ1-2 gives the full variable domain: DSGVTQTPKHLITATGQRVTLRCSPRSGDLSVYWYQQSLDQGLQFLIQYYNGEERAKGNILERFSAQQFPDLHSELNLSSLELGDSALYFCASSVLGTGDGYTFGSGTRLTVV.

CDR3 coding DNA: TGTGCCAGTAGTATAATGGGGGCAATAGGCAAAAACATTCAGTACTTC. It translates to CASSIMGAIGKNIQYF. This chain connects TRBV19 to TRBJ2-4; D might be TRBD1 (6 bases). Trimming cost V 2 bases and J 3 bases, with 14 bases left between them. Per the germline V gene, CDR1 is LNHDA and CDR2 is SQIVND (reference sequence). The CDR3 runs 16 residues. The full variable domain, completed using reference TRBV19 and TRBJ2-4, is DGGITQSPKYLFRKEGQNVTLSCEQNLNHDAMYWYRQDPGQGLRLIYYSQIVNDFQKGDIAEGYSVSREKKESFPLTVTSAQKNPTAFYLCASSIMGAIGKNIQYFGAGTRLSVL.

The sample holds one count of this clone. The V gene is TRBV6-1, the J gene TRBJ2-7; possible D gene TRBD1, 5 bases. This CDR3 region has 15 residues. V lost 3 bases to trimming and J lost 0 bases, with 12 bases between them. Germline CDR1 is MNHNS and CDR2 is SASEGT. DNA of the CDR3: TGTGCCAGCAGTGAGTTAGACAGAAACTCCTACGAGCAGTACTTC. It translates to CASSELDRNSYEQYF.

The table lists this clone with a count of one. The rearrangement links TRBV5-1 to TRBJ2-5, with TRBD2 as a possible D gene (6 bases). The CDR3 sequence is 14 residues long. Germline lookup yields CDR1 SGHRS and CDR2 YFSETQ. The V end lost 2 bases, the J end lost 5 bases, and 13 bases lay between the germline ends. CDR3 bases: TGCGCCAGCAGCTTTTCGCGGGGCAGGGAGACCCAGTACTTC. It specifies CASSFSRGRETQYF.

This clone appeared once. This sequence joins TRBV7-9 and TRBJ1-1; TRBD1 aligns across 8 bases. The CDR3 has 15 amino acids. J lost 1 base, V lost 1 base, and 2 bases had no gene match. CDR1 SEHNR and CDR2 FQNEAQ come from the germline V gene (reference sequence). Here the CDR3 DNA reads TGTGCCAGCAGCTTAGAGACAGGGGAGAACACTGAAGCTTTCTTT. This codes for CASSLETGENTEAFF.

The gene calls are TRBV25-1 and TRBJ1-1, with D perhaps matching TRBD1 (5 bases). V lost 5 bases, J lost 6 bases, and 13 bases lay in between. The CDR3 has 13 amino acids. Germline V lookup: CDR1 MGHDK, CDR2 SYGVNS. CDR3 residues: CASSSVRGSEAFF. DNA for the CDR3: TGTGCCAGCAGTTCAGTTCGGGGGTCTGAAGCTTTCTTT.

This chain joins TRBV2 and TRBJ2-4, with D perhaps assigned TRBD1 or TRBD2 (5 bases each). The CDR3 is 14 residues long. Looked up from germline, CDR1 is SNHLY and CDR2 is FYNNEI. V lost 2 bases and J lost 6, with 11 bases in between. The chain's CDR3 is CASSETGPRNIQYF. DNA of the CDR3: TGTGCCAGCAGTGAAACGGGACCCCGAAACATTCAGTACTTC.

The rearrangement joins TRBV6-1 to TRBJ1-2; tentative D call: TRBD1 (6 bases). Per the germline V gene, CDR1 is MNHNS and CDR2 is SASEGT. The CDR3 loop spans 15 amino acids. Trimming took 7 bases from V and 4 from J, leaving 19 bases between them. The CDR3 DNA is TGTGCCAGCACCTCCAATGGCGGAGGGGGCTATGGCTACACCTTC. Residues: CASTSNGGGGYGYTF.

The rearrangement links TRBV15 to TRBJ2-1, with 9 bases identical to TRBD2. The CDR3 is made up of 14 amino acids. J gave up 6 bases and V 6 bases, and 6 bases lay outside the gene matches. Looked up from germline, CDR1 is LNHNV and CDR2 is YYDKDF (reference sequence). CDR3 region: CATRRGGGANEQFF. The CDR3 DNA sequence: TGTGCCACCAGACGGGGCGGGGGGGCCAATGAGCAGTTCTTC.